The present TCR beta chain was sequenced within a study of blood T cell repertoires in COVID-19. Study context: The origin of the acute and convalescent COVID-19 samples was the United States, Italy and Spain.

Adults between roughly 18 and 89 years of age took part from 24 US areas. Libraries were prepared by immunoSEQ multiplex PCR; TCRdb keeps only in-frame clonotypes and omits some of them. The sample contains approximately 280,000 clones, around 86% of which appear only once. Germline loops: CDR1 GTSNPN, CDR2 SVGIG (reference sequence). With V trimmed by 2 bases and J by 3 bases, 2 bases remained unmatched. The CDR3 spans 13 residues. This clone was observed a single time. Sequencing input: PBMCs or T cells enriched from blood (not recorded which). The clonotype was recovered from a woman under 30 who had recovered from COVID-19. This sequence joins TRBV30 and TRBJ1-1; 8 bases line up with TRBD1. CDR3 nucleotide sequence: TGTGCCTGGAGTCCGGACAGGGACACTGAAGCTTTCTTT. This encodes CAWSPDRDTEAFF.